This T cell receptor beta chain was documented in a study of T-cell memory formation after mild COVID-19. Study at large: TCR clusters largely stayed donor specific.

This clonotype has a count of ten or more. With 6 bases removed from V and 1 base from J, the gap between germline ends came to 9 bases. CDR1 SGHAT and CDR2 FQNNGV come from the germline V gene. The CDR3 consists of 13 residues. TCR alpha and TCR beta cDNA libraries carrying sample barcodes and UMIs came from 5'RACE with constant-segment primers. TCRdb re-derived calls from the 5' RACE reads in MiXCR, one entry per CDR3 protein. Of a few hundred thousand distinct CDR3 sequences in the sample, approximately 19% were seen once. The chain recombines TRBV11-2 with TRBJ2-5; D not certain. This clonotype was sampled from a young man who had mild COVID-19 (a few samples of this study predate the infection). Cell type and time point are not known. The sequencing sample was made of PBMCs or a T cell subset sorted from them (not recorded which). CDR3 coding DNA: TGTGCCAGCAGAGTGGCGACCCAAGAGACCCAGTACTTC. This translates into CASRVATQETQYF.